The 11 T cell receptor beta chains given below trace back to one sample, sequenced in a study of cytomegalovirus exposure and HLA in healthy donors. Use of 60 Vbeta and 13 Jbeta primers characterized the PCR. This table comes from immunoSEQ multiplex PCR, and its TCRdb copy is limited to in-frame clones, with some not included. Of around 170,000 clones in the sample, over 65% were seen once. Sample: PBMCs. These receptors all stem from a woman in her forties or fifties in good health and CMV-seropositive.

Details on this clone: The junction and the germline gene differ at one end; a read error may be behind it. The chain has TRBV5-8 and TRBJ2-3, with D tentatively TRBD2 (5 bases). CDR3 length: 12 residues. The germline CDR1 and CDR2 sequences are SGHTS and YDEGEE. The CDR3 loop reads CASSYGVDTRYF. In DNA form, the CDR3 reads TGTGCCAGCAGCTACGGGGTAGATACGCGGTATTTT.

In this sample, this clone turned up a few times. This chain links TRBV19 with TRBJ1-4, with TRBD1 identical over 7 bases. Germline-derived CDR1 and CDR2 are LNHDA and SQIVND (reference sequence). The J segment lost 17 bases and the V segment lost 7 bases, leaving 16 bases of the junction unmatched. CDR3 length: 13 residues. CDR3 amino acids: CASTRGQPGQLFF. In DNA, the CDR3 is TGTGCCAGTACACGTGGGCAACCGGGACAGTTATTTTTT.

The chain recombines TRBV6-1 with TRBJ1-6; perhaps TRBD1 as D (6 bases). Germline V gene lookup returns CDR1 MNHNS and CDR2 SASEGT. Trimming took 7 bases from V and 5 from J, leaving 15 bases between them. This CDR3 is built from 15 residues. The CDR3: CASTGRAGDNSPLHF. In DNA, the CDR3 is TGTGCCAGCACTGGTCGCGCAGGGGATAATTCACCCCTCCACTTT.

The V call is TRBV5-6, the J call TRBJ2-3; TRBD2 matches 9 bases. After removal of 6 bases from V and 3 bases from J, the junction contained 14 bases not matched to a gene. The CDR3 extends over 17 amino acids. Germline-derived CDR1 and CDR2 are SGHDT and YYEEEE. The CDR3 coding sequence is TGTGCCAGCACCCTCATTCAGGGAGCGGGGGGTACAGATACGCAGTATTTT. It translates to CASTLIQGAGGTDTQYF.

The chain uses TRBV5-4 and TRBJ2-2; D is ambiguous. Germline CDR1 is SGHNT and CDR2 is YYREEE (reference sequence). CDR3 length equals 13 residues. Trimming shortened V by 1 base and J by 7 bases, and 8 bases separated the two germline ends. The CDR3 region is CASSLFALGELFF. DNA of the CDR3: TGTGCCAGCAGCTTGTTTGCACTCGGGGAGCTGTTTTTT.

On this clone: One junction end does not reproduce the germline sequence, and a read error may be involved. Other DNA variants within this sample encode the same CDR3. V and J are TRBV29-1 and TRBJ1-2; no reliable D call. The CDR3 extends over 14 amino acids. Per the germline V gene, CDR1 is SQVTM and CDR2 is ANQGSEA. CDR3 in amino acids: CSVAQSTGSYGYTF. DNA for the CDR3: TGCAGCGTTGCCCAGAGCACGGGTAGCTATGGCTACACTTTC. The full variable domain, with the rest looked up from reference TRBV29-1 and TRBJ1-2, is SAVISQKPSRDICQRGTSLTIQCQVDSQVTMMFWYRQQPGQSLTLIATANQGSEATYESGFVIDKFPISRPNLTFSTLTVSNMSPEDSSIYLCSVAQSTGSYGYTFGSGTRLTVV.

The rearrangement uses TRBV19 and TRBJ2-4; 11 bases line up with TRBD1. This CDR3 region has 15 residues. The V segment lost 5 bases and the J segment 2 bases; nucleotides outside the gene matches: 2. Germline values: CDR1 LNHDA, CDR2 SQIVND (reference sequence). CDR3 DNA: TGTGCCAGTAGTGGGACAGGGGGTTCCAAAAACATTCAGTACTTC. It translates to CASSGTGGSKNIQYF.

Here the CDR3 DNA reads TGTGCCAGCAGCTCAACCCGGGACGGGGGTTTGGCCCAGCATTTT. This translates into CASSSTRDGGLAQHF. The chain recombines TRBV5-4 with TRBJ1-5; the D gene is possibly TRBD1 (5 bases). V lost 3 bases, J lost 11 bases, and 21 bases lay in between. There are 15 residues in the CDR3. CDR1 and CDR2 from the germline V gene are SGHNT and YYREEE (reference sequence).

The chain employs TRBV2 and TRBJ1-5, with 8 bases lining up with TRBD1. The CDR3 is 15 amino acids. Per germline, CDR1 SNHLY and CDR2 FYNNEI. V lost 6 bases and J lost 4; bases outside the gene matches: 8. CDR3 nucleotide sequence: TGTGCCAGCAGCGCGGGACAGGCGCCTAATCAGCCCCAGCATTTT. Encoded protein: CASSAGQAPNQPQHF.

The chain links TRBV7-2 to TRBJ2-1; 9 bases line up with TRBD2. Germline CDR1 SGHTA, CDR2 FQGNSA. The CDR3 runs 15 residues. V lost 5 bases, J lost 5 bases, and 7 bases stayed unmatched. CDR3 sequence (DNA): TGTGCCAGCAGCCTATCTAGCGGGGCCCACAATGAGCAGTTCTTC. Translating gives CASSLSSGAHNEQFF.

In this sample, this clone turned up once. The chain uses TRBV4-2 and TRBJ2-5, with 7 bases lining up with TRBD2. The last part of the DNA fits TRBJ2-7 better; the J call may be wrong. The CDR3 length is 15 residues. Germline V gene lookup returns CDR1 LGHNA and CDR2 YNFKEQ. CDR3 amino acids: CASSQDTRGSYEQYF. Here the CDR3 DNA reads TGTGCCAGCAGCCAAGACACCCGCGGGAGTTACGAGCAGTACTTC.